This T cell receptor (beta chain) was profiled in a study of blood T cell repertoires in COVID-19. In germline, CDR1 is SNHLY, CDR2 FYNNEI. CDR3 length equals 14 residues. The trim removed 4 bases at V and 6 bases at J, leaving 7 bases unmatched. Clones were read by immunoSEQ multiplex PCR, and TCRdb kept only the in-frame ones, dropping some. The sample carries some 170,000 clones, roughly four fifths recorded once. This TCR came from a human donor in a cohort sampled during active COVID-19. The sequenced sample consisted of peripheral blood. This chain joins TRBV2 and TRBJ1-1; TRBD1 matches at 8 bases. CDR3 residues: CASSVQQGAAEAFF. CDR3 DNA: TGTGCCAGCAGTGTCCAGCAGGGGGCCGCTGAAGCTTTCTTT.